The 22 T cell receptor beta chains below all came from one sample that was sequenced in a study of cytomegalovirus exposure and HLA in healthy donors. Libraries were prepared by immunoSEQ multiplex PCR; TCRdb keeps only in-frame clonotypes and omits some of them. The repertoire has 150,000 to 200,000 clones, approximately 80% of them found once; the top ten carry around 2%. Sequenced material: PBMCs. These TCRs come from a man aged 25 to 40 in good health and CMV-seropositive.

The V and J genes are TRBV9 and TRBJ2-5; 16 bases line up with TRBD2. The CDR3 has 16 residues. The ends lost 6 bases at V and 4 bases at J; junction bases unmatched: 6. Germline-derived CDR1 and CDR2 are SGDLS and YYNGEE. The CDR3: CASTVGTSGGGETQYF. Written as DNA, the CDR3 is TGTGCCAGCACCGTGGGGACTAGCGGGGGGGGAGAGACCCAGTACTTC.

The J gene is TRBJ2-1, the V gene TRBV27, with TRBD1 identical over 10 bases. CDR3 length: 15 amino acids. V gave up 6 bases and J gave up 5 bases; unmatched junction bases: 7. Germline CDR1 is MNHEY and CDR2 is SMNVEV (reference sequence). The CDR3 region has the DNA TGTGCCAGCAGCCAACCCGGGACAGGGGACAATGAGCAGTTCTTC. Translating it yields CASSQPGTGDNEQFF.

The chain combines TRBV30 with TRBJ1-1, with D perhaps matching TRBD1 (6 bases). V shed 3 bases and J shed 1 base, with 12 bases lying between them. Germline V gene sequence: CDR1 GTSNPN, CDR2 SVGIG (reference sequence). CDR3 size: 14 residues. CDR3 DNA: TGTGCCTGGAGCGAGGGACACCCGAACACTGAAGCTTTCTTT. Translating gives CAWSEGHPNTEAFF.

The chain links TRBV6-5 to TRBJ1-1; D is uncertain. This CDR3 contains 13 residues. The V gene lost 5 bases and the J gene lost 2 bases, with 9 bases spanning the gap. Germline-derived CDR1 and CDR2 are MNHEY and SVGAGI. CDR3 in amino acids: CASSTSTNTEAFF. CDR3 DNA sequence: TGTGCCAGCAGTACCTCGACAAACACTGAAGCTTTCTTT.

J is TRBJ2-7 and V is TRBV9, with TRBD1 as a possible D gene (6 bases). The germline V gene encodes CDR1 SGDLS and CDR2 YYNGEE. Between the trimmed V and J ends, which lost 0 bases and 2 bases, there was a span of 9 bases. CDR3 length: 14 residues. CDR3 sequence reads: CASSVAGVAYEQYF. The CDR3 DNA reads as TGTGCCAGCAGCGTAGCAGGGGTGGCCTACGAGCAGTACTTC. Filled out from reference TRBV9 and TRBJ2-7, the complete variable domain reads DSGVTQTPKHLITATGQRVTLRCSPRSGDLSVYWYQQSLDQGLQFLIQYYNGEERAKGNILERFSAQQFPDLHSELNLSSLELGDSALYFCASSVAGVAYEQYFGPGTRLTVT.

This clone was recorded at least ten times. The genes are TRBV7-2 and TRBJ1-2, with TRBD1 matching 10 bases. Germline CDR1 is SGHTA and CDR2 is FQGNSA. The CDR3 contains 15 residues. Germline trimming cut 2 bases from V and 4 bases from J; bases unmatched to any gene: 4. CDR3 DNA sequence: TGTGCCAGCAGCTTATCCGGACAGGGGGGCTATGGCTACACCTTC. This sequence encodes CASSLSGQGGYGYTF. Using reference TRBV7-2 and TRBJ1-2 for the parts outside the CDR3, the full variable domain is GAGVSQSPSNKVTEKGKDVELRCDPISGHTALYWYRQSLGQGLEFLIYFQGNSAPDKSGLPSDRFSAERTGGSVSTLTIQRTQQEDSAVYLCASSLSGQGGYGYTFGSGTRLTVV.

The rearrangement uses TRBV5-3 and TRBJ1-5; 8 bases match TRBD1. TRBV5-3 is an open reading frame, and its role is uncertain. This CDR3 spans 17 amino acids. J lost 0 bases, V lost 9 bases, and 14 bases had no gene match. The CDR3 loop reads CANLLGRGPYSNQPQHF. CDR3 DNA sequence: TGTGCCAACTTACTGGGCAGGGGGCCGTATAGCAATCAGCCCCAGCATTTT.

V usage is TRBV2 and J usage is TRBJ2-3; 7 nucleotides line up with TRBD1. The CDR3 spans 15 residues. Per the germline V gene, CDR1 is SNHLY and CDR2 is FYNNEI. The junction had 6 bases not matched to a gene; V was cut back by 6 bases and J by 0 bases. CDR3 in amino acids: CASRQGQPSTDTQYF. CDR3 in DNA: TGTGCCAGCAGGCAGGGACAGCCTAGCACAGATACGCAGTATTTT.

This chain uses TRBV7-9 with TRBJ2-7; D is perhaps TRBD1 (5 bases). CDR1 and CDR2 (germline): SEHNR, FQNEAQ (reference sequence). V lost 5 bases and J 1 base, leaving 9 bases between the germline ends. The CDR3 is made up of 13 amino acids. CDR3 sequence (DNA): TGTGCCAGCAGCACGACAGCTTCCTACGAGCAGTACTTC. Translation: CASSTTASYEQYF.

The V and J genes are TRBV11-3 and TRBJ2-2, with TRBD2 identical over 7 bases. Per germline, CDR1 SGHNT and CDR2 YENEEA. This CDR3 contains 15 residues. V was clipped by 4 bases and J by 6 bases; unmatched bases: 8. The CDR3, as DNA: TGTGCCAGCAGCTCAGGGAGGGGTTCCTCCGGGGAGCTGTTTTTT. It encodes CASSSGRGSSGELFF. Using reference TRBV11-3 and TRBJ2-2 for the parts outside the CDR3, the full variable domain is EAGVVQSPRYKIIEKKQPVAFWCNPISGHNTLYWYLQNLGQGPELLIRYENEEAVDDSQLPKDRFSAERLKGVDSTLKIQPAELGDSAVYLCASSSGRGSSGELFFGEGSRLTVL.

The J gene is TRBJ2-2, the V gene TRBV4-3; D is perhaps TRBD2 (6 bases). This CDR3 comprises 13 residues. V was cut by 4 bases and J by 6 bases, with 9 bases left in between. Germline values: CDR1 LGHNA, CDR2 YSLEER. As DNA, the CDR3 is TGCGCCAGCAGCCCGCGGGGTGCCGGGGAGCTGTTTTTT. Protein sequence: CASSPRGAGELFF.

This clone has only a few counts. The chain is built from TRBV6-1 and TRBJ1-4; D possibly corresponds to TRBD1 (6 bases). Germline assignment: CDR1 MNHNS and CDR2 SASEGT. V was trimmed by 7 bases and J by 8 bases, leaving 20 bases between them. This CDR3 region has 15 residues. DNA of the CDR3: TGTGCCAGCATCCAACAGGGATGGGCGCGGGAAAAACTGTTTTTT. Amino acids: CASIQQGWAREKLFF.

The rearrangement uses TRBV19 and TRBJ2-7; D call uncertain. The CDR3 runs 14 residues. The V end was cut by 1 base, the J end by 1 base, with 8 bases between. Looked up from germline, CDR1 is LNHDA and CDR2 is SQIVND (reference sequence). Here the CDR3 DNA reads TGTGCCAGTAGTATAGCCCTCCTGTCCTACGAGCAGTACTTC. Translating gives CASSIALLSYEQYF. Together with reference TRBV19 and TRBJ2-7, the CDR3 gives the full variable domain: DGGITQSPKYLFRKEGQNVTLSCEQNLNHDAMYWYRQDPGQGLRLIYYSQIVNDFQKGDIAEGYSVSREKKESFPLTVTSAQKNPTAFYLCASSIALLSYEQYFGPGTRLTVT.

CDR3 residues: CASSVGADMNTEAFF. The CDR3 DNA reads as TGTGCCAGCAGCGTAGGGGCAGACATGAACACTGAAGCTTTCTTT. The V gene is TRBV9, the J gene TRBJ1-1; no reliable D call. The CDR3 has 15 residues. Trimming removed 0 bases from V and 0 bases from J, with 9 bases in between. Germline V gene lookup returns CDR1 SGDLS and CDR2 YYNGEE.

With regard to this clone: One end of the junction fails to match germline, which may point to a read error. The chain uses TRBV4-3 and TRBJ1-4; D gene unclear. This CDR3 is 17 amino acids long. Germline V lookup: CDR1 LGHNA, CDR2 YSLEER. The chain's CDR3 is CASSEEWRVATNEKLFF. The CDR3 nucleotides read TGCGCCAGCAGCGAAGAATGGCGGGTTGCAACTAATGAAAAACTGTTTTTT.

The rearrangement uses TRBV7-9 and TRBJ2-3; 7 nucleotides match TRBD2. Germline V lookup: CDR1 SEHNR, CDR2 FQNEAQ (reference sequence). Germline trimming cut 5 bases from V and 3 bases from J; bases unmatched to any gene: 8. CDR3 length equals 15 residues. The CDR3 coding sequence is TGTGCCAGCAGCGCTTCGGCGGGGGAAACAGATACGCAGTATTTT. Amino acids: CASSASAGETDTQYF.

The chain has TRBV7-2 and TRBJ2-1; a possible D gene is TRBD1 (6 bases). The V gene's germline CDR1 is SGHTA and CDR2 FQGNSA. There are 14 residues in the CDR3. Trimming took off 7 bases at V and 5 bases at J, with 15 bases between the two ends. CDR3 coding DNA: TGTGCCAGCACCCGGACAGTGTTAGACAATGAGCAGTTCTTC. It is translated as CASTRTVLDNEQFF.

This chain connects TRBV10-3 to TRBJ2-1; 16 positions match TRBD2. Germline CDR1 and CDR2: ENHRY and SYGVKD. The V gene end was trimmed by 6 bases and the J gene end by 1 base; junction bases not matched to a gene: 6. The CDR3 has 18 amino acids. CDR3: CAIRTGTSGGASYNEQFF. In DNA form, the CDR3 reads TGTGCCATCAGAACCGGGACTAGCGGGGGGGCATCCTACAATGAGCAGTTCTTC.

The V gene is TRBV4-3, the J gene TRBJ2-1, with D unresolved. The germline V gene has CDR1 LGHNA and CDR2 YSLEER. This CDR3 is built from 14 residues. V was pared by 0 bases and J by 2 bases, with 5 bases between. The CDR3 protein is CASSQEAAYNEQFF. CDR3 DNA sequence: TGCGCCAGCAGCCAAGAGGCCGCCTACAATGAGCAGTTCTTC.

This chain connects TRBV27 to TRBJ1-5; D is ambiguous. In germline, CDR1 is MNHEY, CDR2 SMNVEV (reference sequence). This CDR3 has 15 amino acids. V lost 5 bases to trimming and J lost 3 bases, with 14 bases between them. CDR3 region: CASSAYQKVNQPQHF. For the CDR3, the DNA is TGTGCCAGCAGTGCATATCAGAAAGTCAATCAGCCCCAGCATTTT.

The chain is built from TRBV11-3 and TRBJ2-7, with D possibly TRBD1 on 6 matching bases. Trimming removed 2 bases at V and 2 bases at J, with 10 bases between. CDR3 length: 14 amino acids. Per the germline V gene, CDR1 is SGHNT and CDR2 is YENEEA. CDR3 coding DNA: TGTGCCAGCAGCTTACAGGGGTCCACCTACGAGCAGTACTTC. Translating gives CASSLQGSTYEQYF.

The rearrangement uses TRBV19 and TRBJ2-5; TRBD1 is a possible D gene (6 bases). V shed 6 bases and J shed 5 bases, with 16 bases lying between them. The CDR3 is 14 amino acids. In germline, CDR1 is LNHDA, CDR2 SQIVND (reference sequence). CDR3 coding DNA: TGTGCCAGTAGCCGCTTCGACAGGCAGGAGACCCAGTACTTC. Its translation: CASSRFDRQETQYF.